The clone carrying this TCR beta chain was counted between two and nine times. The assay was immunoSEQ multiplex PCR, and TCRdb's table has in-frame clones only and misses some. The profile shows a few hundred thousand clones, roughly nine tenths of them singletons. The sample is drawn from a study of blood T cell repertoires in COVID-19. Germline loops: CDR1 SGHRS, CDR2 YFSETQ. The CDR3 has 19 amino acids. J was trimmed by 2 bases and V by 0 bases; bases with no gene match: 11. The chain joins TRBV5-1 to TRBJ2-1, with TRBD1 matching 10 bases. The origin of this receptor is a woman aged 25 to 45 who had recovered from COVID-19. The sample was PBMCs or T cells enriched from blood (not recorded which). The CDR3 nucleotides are TGCGCCAGCAGCTTGGACCCACGGGGGACAGGGGTAGCCTACAATGAGCAGTTCTTC. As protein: CASSLDPRGTGVAYNEQFF.